This T cell receptor beta chain was sequenced in a study of cytomegalovirus exposure and HLA in healthy donors. Study summary: Early release data held 85 million or so unique TCRs from HLA-typed donors.

PCR used 60 Vbeta primers and 13 Jbeta primers. The data were produced by immunoSEQ multiplex PCR, yet TCRdb's version contains in-frame clones alone and is incomplete. The data contain about 98,000 clones, roughly four fifths of them singletons. The germline CDR1 and CDR2 sequences are MNHNY and SVGAGI (reference sequence). V was trimmed by 6 bases and J by 4 bases, leaving 13 bases between them. This CDR3 has 14 amino acids. Overall study results and limits: What was likely a sequencing artifact was a cluster of highly shared sequence variants. There were some V segments, including TRBV6-2 and TRBV6-3, excluded as indistinguishable. Later analysis revealed greater clonal expansion in HLA-associated TCR beta chains than in equally common others.

Comments on this clone: Antigen specificity is unknown.

The sample consisted of PBMCs. The chain links TRBV6-6 to TRBJ1-5, with D possibly TRBD1 on 6 matching bases. This clonotype was sampled from a human donor in good health. Here the CDR3 reads CASSRAGENQPQHF. The CDR3 DNA sequence: TGTGCCAGCAGCCGAGCAGGGGAAAATCAGCCCCAGCATTTT.